The 27 T cell receptor beta chains given below trace back to one sample, sequenced in a study of neurological immune-mediated disorders. TCRdb analysed the 5' RACE reads with MiXCR anew, one entry per CDR3 protein. This sample yields approximately 100,000 distinct CDR3 sequences, of which 3.5% are seen a single time; 6% belongs to the top ten. Sequenced: PBMCs. All receptors derive from a woman aged 18-29 years with multiple sclerosis.

This clonotype was observed at least ten times. The chain uses TRBV7-8 and TRBJ2-3, with 11 bases identical to TRBD2. The germline CDR1 and CDR2 sequences are SGHVS and FQNEAQ. Unmatched junction bases numbered 7, after V lost 3 bases and J lost 5 bases. The CDR3 runs 16 residues. The CDR3 DNA reads as TGTGCCAGCAGCTTGATAGCGGGAGGGCCGGGAGATACGCAGTATTTT. Translating gives CASSLIAGGPGDTQYF.

This clonotype was seen at least ten times. This chain uses TRBV15 with TRBJ2-7; a possible D gene is TRBD1 (6 bases). The V and J ends lost 0 bases and 3 bases respectively, with 9 bases between them. The CDR3 contains 14 residues. Germline-derived CDR1 and CDR2 are LNHNV and YYDKDF (reference sequence). This CDR3 is CATSRDRGGYEQYF. CDR3 nucleotides: TGTGCCACCAGCAGAGATCGAGGGGGCTACGAGCAGTACTTC.

This clonotype has at least ten counts. This chain connects TRBV7-2 to TRBJ2-7, with a tentative D call TRBD2 (6 bases). V gave up 3 bases and J gave up 0 bases, with 9 bases separating them. This CDR3 is built from 14 residues. CDR1 and CDR2 from the germline V gene are SGHTA and FQGNSA. The DNA of the CDR3 is TGTGCCAGCAGCTTCCGGGGGAGCTCCTACGAGCAGTACTTC. Translation: CASSFRGSSYEQYF. Using reference TRBV7-2 and TRBJ2-7 for the parts outside the CDR3, the full variable domain is GAGVSQSPSNKVTEKGKDVELRCDPISGHTALYWYRQSLGQGLEFLIYFQGNSAPDKSGLPSDRFSAERTGGSVSTLTIQRTQQEDSAVYLCASSFRGSSYEQYFGPGTRLTVT.

This clonotype has a count of ten or more. Written as DNA, the CDR3 is TGCAGTGCCCAGGCGCAGGGGGTAGAAAAACTGTTTTTT. This translates into CSAQAQGVEKLFF. This chain uses TRBV20-1 with TRBJ1-4; 7 bases match TRBD1. Per the germline V gene, CDR1 is DFQATT and CDR2 is SNEGSKA (reference sequence). The V and J ends lost 6 bases and 8 bases, in that order; junction bases with no gene match: 9. The CDR3 runs to 13 residues.

There are many counts of this clonotype. V usage is TRBV6-5 and J usage is TRBJ2-7, with D perhaps matching TRBD1 (5 bases). V was clipped by 2 bases and J by 1 base, with 27 bases between them. The CDR3 is made up of 20 amino acids. In germline, CDR1 is MNHEY, CDR2 SVGAGI. This chain's CDR3 is CASSYGVRARVKGISYEQYF. Here the CDR3 DNA reads TGTGCCAGCAGTTACGGTGTCAGGGCAAGAGTCAAGGGAATTTCCTACGAGCAGTACTTC.

This clonotype was found many times. The chain carries TRBV7-2 and TRBJ2-1; D unclear. Trimming left V 1 base short and J 9 bases short, with 19 bases between. The CDR3 has 16 residues. Germline V gives CDR1 SGHTA, CDR2 FQGNSA. CDR3 coding DNA: TGTGCCAGCAGCTTAGGTTTGAGTAGGGTATTGGGTGAGCAGTTCTTC. It codes for CASSLGLSRVLGEQFF.

This clonotype was observed at least ten times. J is TRBJ2-6 and V is TRBV5-1, with D unresolved. Germline-derived CDR1 and CDR2 are SGHRS and YFSETQ. The germline V and J ends were trimmed by 0 bases and 2 bases, with 9 bases remaining between them. The CDR3 covers 16 residues. CDR3 region: CASSLDPVTGANVLTF. The CDR3 coding sequence is TGCGCCAGCAGCTTGGATCCAGTAACTGGGGCCAACGTCCTGACTTTC.

This clonotype was counted ten times or more. The chain is built from TRBV6-4 and TRBJ2-3; perhaps D is TRBD1 or TRBD2 (6 bases each). The CDR3 contains 15 residues. V lost 3 bases to trimming and J lost 0 bases, with 10 bases between them. Germline lookup yields CDR1 MRHNA and CDR2 SNTAGT. Here the CDR3 DNA reads TGTGCCAGCAGTGAGGGGGGCTCTAGCACAGATACGCAGTATTTT. The encoded protein is CASSEGGSSTDTQYF.

The chain links TRBV14 to TRBJ1-1, with TRBD1 as a possible D gene (5 bases). The germline V gene encodes CDR1 SGHDN and CDR2 FVKESK. This CDR3 has 14 residues. V was shortened by 6 bases and J by 7 bases, with 18 bases between the two germline ends. This CDR3 reads CASRDSKRVFEAFF. CDR3 coding DNA: TGTGCCAGCAGAGACAGTAAGCGGGTATTTGAAGCTTTCTTT.

The sample holds many counts of this clonotype. This rearrangement joins TRBV10-3 to TRBJ1-6; TRBD1 matches at 9 bases. This CDR3 comprises 15 residues. Germline V gene sequence: CDR1 ENHRY, CDR2 SYGVKD. V trimming: 4 bases; J trimming: 12 bases; junction bases outside the gene matches: 10. CDR3 loop: CAISGSTGGLRPLHF. In nucleotides, the CDR3 is TGTGCCATCAGTGGCTCGACAGGGGGTCTCAGACCCCTCCACTTT.

This clonotype showed up many times. The V gene is TRBV7-6, the J gene TRBJ2-3; D uncertain. This CDR3 region has 12 residues. Germline CDR1 SGHVS, CDR2 FNYEAQ. V lost 1 base and J lost 4, with 3 bases in between. This chain's CDR3 is CASSLVPDTQYF. As DNA, the CDR3 is TGTGCCAGCAGCTTAGTTCCAGATACGCAGTATTTT.

The table lists this clonotype with many counts. The CDR3 reads CAWSSAGDTQYF. The CDR3, as DNA: TGTGCCTGGAGTTCAGCGGGGGATACGCAGTATTTT. V and J are TRBV30 and TRBJ2-3; TRBD2 matches 7 bases. The V gene end was trimmed by 2 bases and the J gene end by 6 bases; junction bases not matched to a gene: 2. The CDR3 covers 12 residues. Germline V gives CDR1 GTSNPN, CDR2 SVGIG (reference sequence).

This clonotype has ten or more counts. The chain carries TRBV12-3 or TRBV12-4 and TRBJ2-5; TRBD2 matches at 10 bases. The V and J ends lost 3 bases and 0 bases, in that order; junction bases with no gene match: 7. This CDR3 comprises 17 residues. CDR3 nucleotides: TGTGCCAGCAGTTTGGTCCTAGCGGGGGCCAACCAAGAGACCCAGTACTTC. It codes for CASSLVLAGANQETQYF.

This clonotype was recorded at least ten times. V gene TRBV18 combines with J gene TRBJ2-7; D possibly corresponds to TRBD2 (6 bases). The CDR3 is 14 residues long. The V and J ends lost 6 bases and 3 bases respectively, with 15 bases between them. Germline CDR1 and CDR2: KGHSH and LQKENI. The CDR3 sequence: CASSWTGENYEQYF. For the CDR3, the DNA is TGTGCCAGCTCCTGGACGGGGGAGAACTACGAGCAGTACTTC.

The sample holds many counts of this clonotype. V gene TRBV10-3 combines with J gene TRBJ2-5; 12 bases agree with TRBD2. This CDR3 comprises 15 residues. In germline, CDR1 is ENHRY, CDR2 SYGVKD. The V and J ends lost 6 bases and 2 bases, in that order; junction bases with no gene match: 4. The CDR3 DNA reads as TGTGCCATCAGACCCGGGACTAGCGGGCAAGAGACCCAGTACTTC. Protein product: CAIRPGTSGQETQYF.

By sample share, this clonotype is medium-sized (0.01 to 0.1%). The chain couples TRBV12-3 or TRBV12-4 to TRBJ2-7, with D perhaps matching TRBD1 (5 bases). Trimming cost V 4 bases and J 5 bases, with 18 bases left between them. The CDR3 runs to 15 residues. DNA for the CDR3: TGTGCCAGCAGTTCATTGCCTCAGGGAATTAACGAGCAGTACTTC. Translating it yields CASSSLPQGINEQYF.

This clonotype was recorded many times. The chain employs TRBV5-6 and TRBJ2-5, with 8 nucleotides matching TRBD1. Per the germline V gene, CDR1 is SGHDT and CDR2 is YYEEEE. Germline trimming cut 4 bases from V and 5 bases from J; bases unmatched to any gene: 7. The length of the CDR3 is 14 residues. The CDR3 loop is CASSGQGVGETQYF. In DNA form, the CDR3 reads TGTGCCAGCAGCGGACAGGGTGTAGGGGAGACCCAGTACTTC. Supplemented by reference TRBV5-6 and TRBJ2-5, the full variable domain reads DAGVTQSPTHLIKTRGQQVTLRCSPKSGHDTVSWYQQALGQGPQFIFQYYEEEERQRGNFPDRFSGHQFPNYSSELNVNALLLGDSALYLCASSGQGVGETQYFGPGTRLLVL.

This clonotype was picked up many times. The V call is TRBV12-3 or TRBV12-4, the J call TRBJ1-5; D not certain. The CDR3 is 13 residues long. V was pared by 0 bases and J by 11 bases, with 11 bases between. CDR3 nucleotides: TGTGCCAGCAGTTTAGCGGGAGTTGGGTCCCAGCATTTT. Translated: CASSLAGVGSQHF.

The chain has TRBV30 and TRBJ1-2; 9 bases are shared with TRBD1. Germline V gives CDR1 GTSNPN, CDR2 SVGIG (reference sequence). V lost 4 bases and J lost 4; bases outside the gene matches: 10. The CDR3 spans 15 residues. CDR3 bases: TGTGCCTGGACGAATACAGGGGGCGCAGGCTATGGCTACACCTTC. Its protein is CAWTNTGGAGYGYTF.

This clonotype was detected ten times or more. The rearrangement uses TRBV12-3 or TRBV12-4 and TRBJ1-5; 8 bases agree with TRBD1. This CDR3 spans 13 amino acids. V lost 6 bases to trimming and J lost 7 bases; unmatched junction nucleotides: 5. CDR3 bases: TGTGCCAGCAGCCCAGACAGGGGCCAGCCCCAGCATTTT. Encoded protein: CASSPDRGQPQHF.

Of note for this clonotype: This may be a read error: a much more frequent sequence differs by one nucleotide. The chain uses TRBV7-6 and TRBJ2-3, with D possibly being TRBD2 (6 bases). CDR1 is SGHVS, CDR2 FNYEAQ, per germline. This CDR3 is 17 amino acids long. The CDR3 DNA follows: TGTGCCAGCAGCTTCCAAGTGACGGGAGAGCGAGCAGATAAGCAGTATTTT. This translates into CASSFQVTGERADKQYF.

This clonotype was seen repeatedly, ten times or more. The chain recombines TRBV7-2 with TRBJ2-3; no clear D. Per the germline V gene, CDR1 is SGHTA and CDR2 is FQGNSA. Trimming took off 2 bases at V and 3 bases at J, with 3 bases between the two ends. This CDR3 has 12 amino acids. The CDR3 region is CASSLLTDTQYF. The CDR3, as DNA: TGTGCCAGCAGCTTACTGACAGATACGCAGTATTTT. The full variable domain, its missing parts supplied by reference TRBV7-2 and TRBJ2-3, is GAGVSQSPSNKVTEKGKDVELRCDPISGHTALYWYRQSLGQGLEFLIYFQGNSAPDKSGLPSDRFSAERTGGSVSTLTIQRTQQEDSAVYLCASSLLTDTQYFGPGTRLTVL.

There are many counts of this clonotype. The chain combines TRBV11-2 with TRBJ2-1; tentatively, D is TRBD1 or TRBD2 (6 bases each). CDR1 SGHAT and CDR2 FQNNGV come from the germline V gene. V lost 5 bases, J lost 6 bases, and 17 bases lay in between. CDR3 length: 15 amino acids. This CDR3 is CASSHRGGFRNEQFF. The CDR3 coding sequence is TGTGCCAGCAGCCATAGAGGGGGGTTTCGCAATGAGCAGTTCTTC. Full variable domain (remainder filled in from reference TRBV11-2 and TRBJ2-1): EAGVAQSPRYKIIEKRQSVAFWCNPISGHATLYWYQQILGQGPKLLIQFQNNGVVDDSQLPKDRFSAERLKGVDSTLKIQPAKLEDSAVYLCASSHRGGFRNEQFFGPGTRLTVL.

The J gene is TRBJ2-5, the V gene TRBV28; possibly TRBD2 for D (5 bases). There are 13 residues in the CDR3. CDR1 MDHEN and CDR2 SYDVKM come from the germline V gene. V lost 8 bases, J lost 1 base, and 11 bases lay in between. CDR3 residues: CASLGRGQETQYF. In DNA, the CDR3 is TGTGCCAGCTTAGGCCGGGGCCAAGAGACCCAGTACTTC. Full variable domain (remainder filled in from reference TRBV28 and TRBJ2-5): DVKVTQSSRYLVKRTGEKVFLECVQDMDHENMFWYRQDPGLGLRLIYFSYDVKMKEKGDIPEGYSVSREKKERFSLILESASTNQTSMYLCASLGRGQETQYFGPGTRLLVL.

This clonotype was picked up many times. The chain employs TRBV6-2 or TRBV6-3 and TRBJ2-7; D might be TRBD1 or TRBD2, each matching 5 bases. Germline values: CDR1 MNHEY, CDR2 SVGEGT. The CDR3 consists of 12 residues. V lost 2 bases to trimming and J lost 6 bases, with 8 bases between them. CDR3 nucleotide sequence: TGTGCCAGCAGTTACACCGGGACCGAGCAGTACTTC. This translates into CASSYTGTEQYF.

This clonotype was detected many times. The chain combines TRBV5-1 with TRBJ1-2; possibly TRBD1 for D (5 bases). Germline V lookup: CDR1 SGHRS, CDR2 YFSETQ. V gave up 5 bases and J gave up 3 bases, with 17 bases separating them. CDR3 length: 15 amino acids. The CDR3 sequence is CASRTLDGTDYGYTF. The CDR3 DNA reads as TGCGCCAGCAGGACCCTGGACGGGACCGACTATGGCTACACCTTC.

This clonotype was seen only a few times. One end of the junction does not line up with germline, which may come from a read error. V gene TRBV27 combines with J gene TRBJ2-1; TRBD1 or TRBD2 may be the D gene (7 bases each). CDR3 length equals 15 residues. CDR1 is MNHEY and CDR2 is SMNVEV in the germline V gene (reference sequence). CDR3 sequence: CVSAREGAQYNEQFF. CDR3 coding DNA: TGTGTCAGCGCCAGGGAGGGGGCACAATACAATGAGCAGTTCTTC.